This TCR beta chain was obtained from a study of T cells expressing NK-cell markers. Whole-study findings and limits: The dominant NKG2C+ clonotypes represented about 1.0-7.0% of CD8+ T cells in six donors.

Concerning this clonotype: Its specificity is not known.

TCRdb reworked the 5' RACE reads into one entry per CDR3 protein, no DNA. The sample has a few hundred thousand distinct CDR3 sequences, and its top ten clones hold about 0.39%. The germline V gene encodes CDR1 SGHKS and CDR2 YYEKEE (reference sequence). The CDR3 length is 14 residues. Sequencing used blood T cells: a sorted CD56 or NKG2C T cell subset, CD4+ or CD8+ T cells, or bulk PBMC T cells (not recorded which). The clonotype originates from a man aged 18 to 29 in good health. The chain carries TRBV5-5 and TRBJ1-6; TCRdb's D call of TRBD1 is untestable without DNA. This CDR3 is CATGLDRVNSPLHF.